Each of the 11 T cell receptor beta chains below was sequenced from the same sample in a study of neoadjuvant anti-PD-1 for oral cavity cancer. Measured with immunoSEQ multiplex PCR; TCRdb has only the in-frame clones, and not every one. The data contain around 60,000 clones, under 85% of them singletons. The starting material was PBMCs, obtained before nivolumab (anti-PD-1) treatment. These receptors were taken from a person between 40 and 79 years old with oral cavity squamous cell carcinoma.

This clone has a single count. The V call is TRBV29-1, the J call TRBJ2-6, with TRBD1 matching 8 bases. The junction had 4 bases not matched to a gene; V was cut back by 3 bases and J by 0 bases. CDR3 size: 16 residues. CDR1 is SQVTM, CDR2 ANQGSEA, per germline. DNA of the CDR3: TGCAGCGTTGATGGGACAGGAGTCTCTGGGGCCAACGTCCTGACTTTC. It translates to CSVDGTGVSGANVLTF.

J is TRBJ2-5 and V is TRBV2; tentatively, D is TRBD2 (7 bases). The V and J ends lost 4 bases and 9 bases respectively, with 24 bases between them. This CDR3 contains 16 residues. Germline assignment: CDR1 SNHLY and CDR2 FYNNEI. The CDR3 loop reads CASSGGGGVGFLAQYF. The CDR3 DNA reads TGTGCCAGCAGTGGAGGGGGAGGGGTCGGCTTTTTGGCCCAGTACTTC.

This clone was observed a handful of times. The chain recombines TRBV6-5 with TRBJ2-6, with D hard to call. V shed 1 base and J shed 2 bases, with 3 bases lying between them. This CDR3 contains 14 residues. Germline loops: CDR1 MNHEY, CDR2 SVGAGI. CDR3 amino acids: CASSYWPGANVLTF. For the CDR3, the DNA is TGTGCCAGCAGTTACTGGCCTGGGGCCAACGTCCTGACTTTC.

The chain combines TRBV5-3 with TRBJ2-3, with D possibly being TRBD1 (8 bases). TRBV5-3 is designated an ORF whose function remains uncertain. The CDR3 is 14 amino acids. Trimming stripped 8 bases from V and 5 bases from J, with 18 bases between. DNA for the CDR3: TGTGCCAGCCTCAGGGGGCGGGAGAGAGATACGCAGTATTTT. Translation: CASLRGRERDTQYF.

V is TRBV12-5 and J is TRBJ2-1; D remains unclear. There are 15 residues in the CDR3. Per the germline V gene, CDR1 is LGHNT and CDR2 is FRNRAP. The V and J ends lost 8 bases and 0 bases respectively, with 14 bases between them. CDR3: CASIPGESSYNEQFF. The CDR3 bases are TGTGCTAGTATCCCAGGAGAAAGCTCCTACAATGAGCAGTTCTTC.

The chain uses TRBV19 and TRBJ1-2; 9 bases are shared with TRBD1. CDR1 LNHDA and CDR2 SQIVND come from the germline V gene (reference sequence). The CDR3 is 14 amino acids. The junction had 14 bases not matched to a gene; V was cut back by 10 bases and J by 8 bases. Here the CDR3 DNA reads TGTGCCACCTCCAGGGGACAGGGTTTGGGGGGCTACACCTTC. It encodes CATSRGQGLGGYTF.

The chain couples TRBV7-6 to TRBJ2-1, with D maybe TRBD2 (6 bases). The CDR3 covers 14 residues. Germline CDR1 SGHVS, CDR2 FNYEAQ. Trimming shortened V by 1 base and J by 9 bases, and 13 bases separated the two germline ends. CDR3 sequence reads: CASSLGRAQSEQFF. Written as DNA, the CDR3 is TGTGCCAGCAGCTTAGGGAGGGCGCAGAGTGAGCAGTTCTTC. Variable domain in full (rest from reference TRBV7-6 and TRBJ2-1): GAGVSQSPRYKVTKRGQDVALRCDPISGHVSLYWYRQALGQGPEFLTYFNYEAQQDKSGLPNDRFSAERPEGSISTLTIQRTEQRDSAMYRCASSLGRAQSEQFFGPGTRLTVL.

This rearrangement joins TRBV9 to TRBJ2-7, with no clear D. Trimming removed 0 bases at V and 7 bases at J, with 5 bases between. The CDR3 contains 11 residues. CDR1 and CDR2 from the germline V gene are SGDLS and YYNGEE. In DNA, the CDR3 is TGTGCCAGCAGCGTAGGTGGGGAGCAGTACTTC. Translated: CASSVGGEQYF.

The chain employs TRBV29-1 and TRBJ2-1, with 14 bases identical to TRBD2. The junction had 9 bases not matched to a gene; V was cut back by 1 base and J by 1 base. The CDR3 has 19 residues. Germline lookup yields CDR1 SQVTM and CDR2 ANQGSEA. CDR3: CSVEGFMGLAGDSYNEQFF. Written as DNA, the CDR3 is TGCAGCGTTGAAGGGTTTATGGGACTAGCGGGAGATTCCTACAATGAGCAGTTCTTC.

The sample holds a few counts of this clone. This sequence joins TRBV7-9 and TRBJ2-7; no firm D call. Germline CDR1 and CDR2: SEHNR and FQNEAQ (reference sequence). The CDR3 consists of 13 residues. Trimming removed 6 bases from V and 1 base from J, with 10 bases in between. CDR3 in DNA: TGTGCCAGCAGTCAAACCTTATCCTACGAGCAGTACTTC. The encoded protein is CASSQTLSYEQYF. The variable domain in full, with the rest retrieved from reference TRBV7-9 and TRBJ2-7, is DTGVSQNPRHKITKRGQNVTFRCDPISEHNRLYWYRQTLGQGPEFLTYFQNEAQLEKSRLLSDRFSAERPKGSFSTLEIQRTEQGDSAMYLCASSQTLSYEQYFGPGTRLTVT.

The genes are TRBV7-8 and TRBJ2-1, with a tentative D call TRBD1 (6 bases). Looked up from germline, CDR1 is SGHVS and CDR2 is FQNEAQ. The V and J ends lost 5 bases and 2 bases respectively, with 16 bases between them. CDR3 length equals 16 residues. CDR3 nucleotide sequence: TGTGCCAGCAGCACCTTACAGGGTATTACCTACAATGAGCAGTTCTTC. It is translated as CASSTLQGITYNEQFF.